The entry below describes one T cell receptor beta chain. Trimming took off 0 bases at V and 5 bases at J, with 11 bases between the two ends. The CDR3 spans 15 residues. Germline-derived CDR1 and CDR2 are MGHRA and YSYEKL. The sample is drawn from a study of blood T cell repertoires in COVID-19. Background on the study: The United States, Italy and Spain provided the acute and convalescent COVID-19 samples. PBMCs, B-cell-depleted T cells, or T cells were the source of the cDNA or gDNA that made up the material.

Source study methods: Estimation of nucleated cell counts relied on the amplification of reference gene primers. The data were produced by immunoSEQ multiplex PCR, yet TCRdb's version contains in-frame clones alone and is incomplete. The V and J calls and clone size come from that table; D and trimming were worked out from the DNA. The repertoire holds about 68,000 clones, with roughly 89% as singletons. The chain combines TRBV4-1 with TRBJ1-5; possibly TRBD1 for D (5 bases). The sequenced sample was peripheral blood. The receptor's source is a man aged 25-40 years with acute or convalescent COVID-19. DNA for the CDR3: TGCGCCAGCAGCCAAGATCTCAGGGCATATCAGCCCCAGCATTTT. Translating it yields CASSQDLRAYQPQHF.